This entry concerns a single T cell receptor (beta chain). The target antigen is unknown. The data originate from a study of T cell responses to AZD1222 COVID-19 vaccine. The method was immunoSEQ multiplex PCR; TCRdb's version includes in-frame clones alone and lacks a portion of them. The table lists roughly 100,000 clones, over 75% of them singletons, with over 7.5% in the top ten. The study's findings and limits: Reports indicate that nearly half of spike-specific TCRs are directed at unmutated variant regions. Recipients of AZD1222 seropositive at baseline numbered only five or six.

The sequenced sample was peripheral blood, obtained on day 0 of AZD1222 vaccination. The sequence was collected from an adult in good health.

The CDR3 region is CSVGDGGYTF. Written as DNA, the CDR3 is TGCAGCGTTGGGGACGGTGGCTACACCTTC. The V call is TRBV29-1, the J call TRBJ1-2, with a tentative D call TRBD1 (5 bases). This CDR3 is 10 amino acids long. Trimming pared 4 bases from V and 7 bases from J, leaving 7 bases between. The germline CDR1 and CDR2 sequences are SQVTM and ANQGSEA.